This T cell receptor (beta chain) was obtained from a study of cytomegalovirus exposure and HLA in healthy donors. The CDR3 is 12 amino acids. V lost 6 bases and J lost 5, with 9 bases in between. Germline V CDR1 and CDR2: SNHLY, FYNNEI. 60 Vbeta and 13 Jbeta primers were used in PCR. Assay used: immunoSEQ multiplex PCR; TCRdb lists only in-frame clones, some missing. Of 150,000 to 200,000 clones in the sample, more than 70% were seen once. This chain links TRBV2 with TRBJ2-3; no definite D call. This TCR derives from a girl between 5 and 17 years old in good health and CMV-seropositive. The specimen sequenced was PBMCs. CDR3 DNA: TGTGCCAGCAGGGGCCCCGGAGATACGCAGTATTTT. Translation: CASRGPGDTQYF.